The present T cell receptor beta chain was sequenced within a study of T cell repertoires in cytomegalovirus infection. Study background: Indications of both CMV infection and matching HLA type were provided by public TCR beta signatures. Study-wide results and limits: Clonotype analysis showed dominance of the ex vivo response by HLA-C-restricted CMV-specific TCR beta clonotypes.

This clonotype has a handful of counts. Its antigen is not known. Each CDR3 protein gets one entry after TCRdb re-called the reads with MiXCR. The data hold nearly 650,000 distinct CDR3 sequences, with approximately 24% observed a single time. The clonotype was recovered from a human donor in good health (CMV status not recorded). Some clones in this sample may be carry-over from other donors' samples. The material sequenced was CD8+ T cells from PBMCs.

CDR3 DNA sequence: TGCAGCGTCCTACTCGACAGATCCTACGAGCAGTACTTC. Its translation: CSVLLDRSYEQYF. The chain uses TRBV29-1 and TRBJ2-7, with D perhaps matching TRBD1 (5 bases). CDR3 size: 13 residues. Germline assignment: CDR1 SQVTM and CDR2 ANQGSEA. Trimming cost V 6 bases and J 1 base, with 13 bases left between them.